These 18 T cell receptor beta chains were all obtained from the same sample, sequenced in a study of OX40 agonist ivuxolimab in advanced cancers. The table came from immunoSEQ multiplex PCR; TCRdb's copy has only in-frame clones and leaves some out. Among some 45,000 clones listed, about 89% were seen once. Here the sequenced sample was CD4+ or CD8+ T cells sorted from blood, taken in a trial of the OX40 agonist ivuxolimab. These receptors originate from an adult with an advanced solid tumor such as melanoma, head and neck, liver or kidney cancer.

This clone was picked up a small number of times. The chain combines TRBV6-5 with TRBJ2-7; TRBD2 agrees at 9 bases. This CDR3 region has 12 residues. CDR1 and CDR2 (germline): MNHEY, SVGAGI. V trimming: 7 bases; J trimming: 4 bases; junction bases outside the gene matches: 2. CDR3 bases: TGTGCCAGCAATAGCGGGGGATACGAGCAGTACTTC. Its protein product is CASNSGGYEQYF.

The V call is TRBV28, the J call TRBJ1-1; D unresolved. The CDR3 is made up of 14 amino acids. The V end lost 3 bases, the J end lost 1 base, and 9 bases lay between the germline ends. Germline-derived CDR1 and CDR2 are MDHEN and SYDVKM. The CDR3 sequence: CASSLIPRNTEAFF. The CDR3 nucleotides read TGTGCCAGCAGTTTGATCCCCCGGAACACTGAAGCTTTCTTT.

This clone has more than one count but fewer than ten. The conserved phenylalanine or tryptophan normally closing the CDR3 is absent here, so this likely arose from a read error. CDR3 sequence reads: CATSPSSAYNSPLHL. CDR3 sequence (DNA): TGTGCCACCAGTCCCTCCTCAGCCTATAATTCACCCCTCCACCTT. The chain uses TRBV15 and TRBJ1-6; D is unresolved. This CDR3 has 15 amino acids. V lost 6 bases and J lost 2, with 11 bases in between. Germline CDR1 LNHNV, CDR2 YYDKDF (reference sequence).

Of note for this clone: One end of the junction is discordant with germline, which a read error may explain. This chain joins TRBV7-9 and TRBJ1-2, with 7 bases fitting TRBD1. The length of the CDR3 is 16 residues. Germline values: CDR1 SEHNR, CDR2 FQNEAQ (reference sequence). Written as DNA, the CDR3 is TGCGCCAGCAGCCAAGATCCGACAGGGAGGGTCTATGGCTACACCTTC. Translated: CASSQDPTGRVYGYTF.

V gene TRBV27 combines with J gene TRBJ2-1; TRBD1 matches 7 bases. Germline CDR1 reads MNHEY; CDR2 reads SMNVEV (reference sequence). Trimming removed 6 bases from V and 1 base from J; junction bases left unmatched: 9. The CDR3 is 16 amino acids. In nucleotides, the CDR3 is TGTGCCAGCAGCCCCGACAGGGTAAAATCCTACAATGAGCAGTTCTTC. It codes for CASSPDRVKSYNEQFF.

V gene TRBV27 combines with J gene TRBJ1-2, with a tentative D call TRBD1 (6 bases). This CDR3 comprises 14 residues. Germline V lookup: CDR1 MNHEY, CDR2 SMNVEV (reference sequence). V was clipped by 6 bases and J by 2 bases, with 13 bases between them. The CDR3 protein is CASSPMGTNYGYTF. CDR3 nucleotide sequence: TGTGCCAGCAGCCCCATGGGGACAAACTATGGCTACACCTTC.

The rearrangement links TRBV5-1 to TRBJ2-2; TRBD1 might be the D (5 bases). Germline V gene lookup returns CDR1 SGHRS and CDR2 YFSETQ. The CDR3 runs to 16 residues. The V and J ends lost 4 bases and 0 bases respectively, with 13 bases between them. CDR3 nucleotide sequence: TGCGCCAGCAGCCCGAATGACAGATCGAACACCGGGGAGCTGTTTTTT. This gives the protein CASSPNDRSNTGELFF.

The chain combines TRBV28 with TRBJ2-5, with 9 positions matching TRBD2. Germline V lookup: CDR1 MDHEN, CDR2 SYDVKM. Trimming at V came to 6 bases and at J to 1 base, leaving 6 bases not matched to a gene. The CDR3 covers 15 residues. The CDR3 bases are TGTGCCAGCAGCACCCCAGCGGGGGGCCAAGAGACCCAGTACTTC. Translating it yields CASSTPAGGQETQYF.

The chain uses TRBV5-1 and TRBJ2-7; the match to TRBD2 covers 7 bases. V lost 3 bases to trimming and J lost 0 bases; unmatched junction nucleotides: 12. The CDR3 is made up of 17 amino acids. Per germline, CDR1 SGHRS and CDR2 YFSETQ. The CDR3 region is CASSWAIWEGSSYEQYF. The CDR3 bases are TGCGCCAGCAGCTGGGCTATTTGGGAGGGTAGCTCCTACGAGCAGTACTTC.

V is TRBV11-3 and J is TRBJ2-2; perhaps TRBD1 as D (6 bases). V lost 5 bases and J lost 0, with 13 bases in between. This CDR3 region has 16 residues. The V gene's germline CDR1 is SGHNT and CDR2 YENEEA. CDR3 amino acids: CASSPRGGPNTGELFF. The CDR3 DNA sequence: TGTGCCAGCAGCCCGAGAGGGGGACCGAACACCGGGGAGCTGTTTTTT.

The V call is TRBV5-1, the J call TRBJ2-5, with 8 bases lining up with TRBD1. The CDR3 is made up of 16 amino acids. Germline V gene sequence: CDR1 SGHRS, CDR2 YFSETQ. After removal of 4 bases from V and 5 bases from J, the junction contained 13 bases not matched to a gene. DNA of the CDR3: TGCGCCAGCAGCCCGGAACAGGGGGTAGGGACGGAGACCCAGTACTTC. This gives the protein CASSPEQGVGTETQYF.

This clone was recorded once. The V gene is TRBV6-4, the J gene TRBJ1-2; D is undetermined. V was clipped by 0 bases and J by 8 bases, with 10 bases between them. Germline V gene data show CDR1 as MRHNA and CDR2 as SNTAGT. CDR3 length: 13 amino acids. CDR3 nucleotides: TGTGCCAGCAGTGACTCGAGCTCGGAAGGCTACACCTTC. Translated, it gives CASSDSSSEGYTF.

This clone was picked up a small number of times. The chain's CDR3 is CASSCGRDYEQYF. The CDR3 nucleotides read TGTGCCAGCAGCTGCGGACGGGACTACGAGCAGTACTTC. This chain uses TRBV5-6 with TRBJ2-7, with a weak D call TRBD2 (5 bases). Germline V gene sequence: CDR1 SGHDT, CDR2 YYEEEE. Trimming pared 3 bases from V and 3 bases from J, leaving 10 bases between. There are 13 residues in the CDR3.

About this clone: Other nucleotide sequences in the sample specify the same CDR3. The rearrangement links TRBV7-6 to TRBJ2-3; D may match TRBD1 or TRBD2 (6 bases each). Trimming took 2 bases from V and 0 from J, leaving 12 bases between them. Germline V gene sequence: CDR1 SGHVS, CDR2 FNYEAQ. CDR3 length: 16 amino acids. The CDR3 sequence: CASSLLGGRSTDTQYF. The CDR3 coding sequence is TGTGCCAGCAGCTTATTGGGGGGCCGTAGCACAGATACGCAGTATTTT.

The CDR3 region is CASSFGAGYEQYF. In DNA form, the CDR3 reads TGTGCCAGTAGTTTCGGGGCAGGATACGAGCAGTACTTC. The chain recombines TRBV19 with TRBJ2-7, with D perhaps TRBD1 or TRBD2 (5 bases each). The CDR3 length is 13 residues. Germline-derived CDR1 and CDR2 are LNHDA and SQIVND (reference sequence). The V end lost 5 bases, the J end lost 4 bases, and 12 bases lay between the germline ends.

This chain joins TRBV19 and TRBJ1-1; D is unclear. Germline V gives CDR1 LNHDA, CDR2 SQIVND (reference sequence). Trimming stripped 1 base from V and 10 bases from J, with 13 bases between. CDR3 length equals 13 residues. The CDR3 reads CASSIAGNEGAFF. The CDR3 bases are TGTGCCAGTAGTATAGCGGGTAACGAGGGAGCTTTCTTT. Full variable domain (outside the CDR3, taken from reference TRBV19 and TRBJ1-1): DGGITQSPKYLFRKEGQNVTLSCEQNLNHDAMYWYRQDPGQGLRLIYYSQIVNDFQKGDIAEGYSVSREKKESFPLTVTSAQKNPTAFYLCASSIAGNEGAFFGQGTRLTVV.

The gene calls are TRBV10-3 and TRBJ2-5; D assignment may be TRBD1 or TRBD2 (5 bases each). CDR1 and CDR2 (germline): ENHRY, SYGVKD. This CDR3 region has 15 residues. Trimming cost V 10 bases and J 2 bases, with 20 bases left between them. The CDR3 loop reads CATQPSGGLQETQYF. CDR3 nucleotides: TGTGCCACTCAGCCTAGTGGGGGATTACAAGAGACCCAGTACTTC.

This clone turned up a few times. The gene calls are TRBV27 and TRBJ2-7; D remains unclear. V shed 7 bases and J shed 2 bases, with 15 bases lying between them. The length of the CDR3 is 14 residues. Germline CDR1 reads MNHEY; CDR2 reads SMNVEV (reference sequence). Written as DNA, the CDR3 is TGTGCCAGCAATCGGGTAGCCGACACCTACGAGCAGTACTTC. It is translated as CASNRVADTYEQYF.